This T cell receptor beta chain was sequenced in a study of OX40 agonist ivuxolimab in advanced cancers. Study-wide findings and caveats: More expanded clones were found, on average, in CD8+ than in CD4+ T cells.

Concerning this clone: Its antigen is as yet unknown.

In germline, CDR1 is MNHNS, CDR2 SASEGT. Trimming removed 1 base at V and 4 bases at J, with 10 bases between. CDR3 length equals 14 residues. Assay: immunoSEQ multiplex PCR; the TCRdb copy retains only in-frame clones and omits some. The sample comprises about 45,000 clones, about 90% of which are singletons, and 25% to 30% rests with the top ten. The sequence was collected from an adult with an advanced solid tumor such as melanoma, head and neck, liver or kidney cancer. This chain joins TRBV6-1 and TRBJ1-2, with D unclear. Sequencing used CD4+ or CD8+ T cells sorted from blood, obtained in a trial of the OX40 agonist ivuxolimab. The CDR3 DNA reads as TGTGCCAGCAGTGAAGTGCGGGGAACCTATGGCTACACCTTC. Translated, it gives CASSEVRGTYGYTF.